What follows is one TCR beta chain and its context. Its antigen is unknown. Every participating donor gave one draw, a heparinised blood sample averaging about 100 mL. It was via CD45RO/CCR7/CD25/CD127/CD95/CD27 that CD4+ naive, central memory, regulatory and stem cell-like memory cells were sorted. CDR3 length: 14 amino acids. Germline V gives CDR1 SGHTA, CDR2 FQGTGA. Trimming shortened V by 3 bases and J by 4 bases, and 9 bases separated the two germline ends. The record originates from a study of beta chain features in type 1 diabetes. The isolated RNA, all of it, was reverse transcribed, so expressed TCRB transcripts were what got sequenced. Here immunoSEQ multiplex PCR was the method, and the copy in TCRdb shows in-frame clones only, minus some. The sample holds around 300,000 clones, 13% to 15% seen once. General observations from the study: Fewer junction insertions and more nucleotide deletions appeared in type 1 diabetes patients.

The chain carries TRBV7-3 and TRBJ2-2; tentative D call: TRBD1 (7 bases). Sequencing was carried out using central memory CD4+ T cells from blood. This receptor was obtained from a man aged 30 to 45 in good health. The CDR3: CASSFQGGTGELFF. As DNA, the CDR3 is TGTGCCAGCAGCTTCCAGGGGGGCACCGGGGAGCTGTTTTTT.